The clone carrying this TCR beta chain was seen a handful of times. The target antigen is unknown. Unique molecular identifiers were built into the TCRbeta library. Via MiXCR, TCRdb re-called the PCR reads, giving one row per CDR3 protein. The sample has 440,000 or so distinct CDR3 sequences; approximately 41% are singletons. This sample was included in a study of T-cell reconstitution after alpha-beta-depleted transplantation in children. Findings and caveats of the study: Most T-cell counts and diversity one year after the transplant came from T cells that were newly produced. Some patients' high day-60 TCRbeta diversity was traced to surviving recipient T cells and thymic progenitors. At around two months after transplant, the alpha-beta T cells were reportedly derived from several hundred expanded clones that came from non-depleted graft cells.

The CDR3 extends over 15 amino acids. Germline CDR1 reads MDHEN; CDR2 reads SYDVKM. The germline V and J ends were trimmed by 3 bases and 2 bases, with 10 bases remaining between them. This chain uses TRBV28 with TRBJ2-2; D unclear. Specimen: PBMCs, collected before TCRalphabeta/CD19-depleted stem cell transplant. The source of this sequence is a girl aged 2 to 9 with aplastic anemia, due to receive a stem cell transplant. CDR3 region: CASSFRQRNTGELFF. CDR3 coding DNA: TGTGCCAGCAGTTTTAGGCAACGAAACACCGGGGAGCTGTTTTTT.